Below, 3 T cell receptor beta chains from the same sample are listed, as sequenced in a study of CD8+ T cells in alopecia areata. Sequencing used cDNA as its template, made by extracting RNA and reverse transcribing it. Sequencing used immunoSEQ multiplex PCR; TCRdb keeps in-frame clones, though not all of them. The table lists fewer than 150,000 clones, roughly 69% of them singletons. Sequences were obtained from CD4+ T cells sorted from blood. The receptors stem from a human donor in good health.

The rearrangement links TRBV7-2 to TRBJ1-6, with no clear D. The CDR3 spans 12 residues. The ends were cut back, 2 bases at V and 11 bases at J, with 7 bases in the middle. Germline V lookup: CDR1 SGHTA, CDR2 FQGNSA. CDR3: CASSLIGTPLHF. Written as DNA, the CDR3 is TGTGCCAGCAGCTTAATCGGGACACCCCTCCACTTT. Filled out from reference TRBV7-2 and TRBJ1-6, the complete variable domain reads GAGVSQSPSNKVTEKGKDVELRCDPISGHTALYWYRQSLGQGLEFLIYFQGNSAPDKSGLPSDRFSAERTGGSVSTLTIQRTQQEDSAVYLCASSLIGTPLHFGNGTRLTVT.

J is TRBJ1-4 and V is TRBV29-1; no clear D gene. CDR3 length equals 13 residues. From germline, CDR1 is SQVTM and CDR2 ANQGSEA. V shed 5 bases and J shed 0 bases, with 7 bases lying between them. This chain's CDR3 is CSVRAATNEKLFF. CDR3 DNA: TGCAGCGTTCGGGCAGCAACTAATGAAAAACTGTTTTTT. Full variable domain (rest looked up from reference TRBV29-1 and TRBJ1-4): SAVISQKPSRDICQRGTSLTIQCQVDSQVTMMFWYRQQPGQSLTLIATANQGSEATYESGFVIDKFPISRPNLTFSTLTVSNMSPEDSSIYLCSVRAATNEKLFFGSGTQLSVL.

The rearrangement uses TRBV7-6 and TRBJ2-5; no definite D call. CDR3 size: 14 residues. The V gene lost 3 bases and the J gene lost 1 base, with 9 bases spanning the gap. Germline CDR1 reads SGHVS; CDR2 reads FNYEAQ. CDR3 protein: CASSFSALQETQYF. CDR3 nucleotides: TGTGCCAGCAGCTTCTCCGCCCTCCAAGAGACCCAGTACTTC.